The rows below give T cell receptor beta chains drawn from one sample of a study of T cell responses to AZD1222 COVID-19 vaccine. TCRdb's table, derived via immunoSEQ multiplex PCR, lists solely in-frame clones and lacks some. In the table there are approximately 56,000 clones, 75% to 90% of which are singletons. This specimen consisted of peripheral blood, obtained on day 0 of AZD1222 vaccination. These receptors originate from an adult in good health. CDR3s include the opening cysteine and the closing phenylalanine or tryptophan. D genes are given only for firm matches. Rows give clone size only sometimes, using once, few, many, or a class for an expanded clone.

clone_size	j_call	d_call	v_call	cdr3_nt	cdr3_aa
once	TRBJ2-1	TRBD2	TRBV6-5	TGTGCCAGCACGGGCCGGGGGGGCGCCTACAATGAGCAGTTCTTC	CASTGRGGAYNEQFF
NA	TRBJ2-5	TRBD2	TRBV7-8	TGTGCCAGCAGCTTAGCGCAGCTTAGCGGGGGAGGGACCCAGTACTTC	CASSLAQLSGGGTQYF
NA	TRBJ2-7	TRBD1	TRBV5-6	TGTGCCAGCAGCCCCGGGACAGCCTACGAGCAGTACTTC	CASSPGTAYEQYF
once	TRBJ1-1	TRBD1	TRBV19	TGTGCCAGTAGTACGACAGGGGACACTGAAGCTTTCTTT	CASSTTGDTEAFF
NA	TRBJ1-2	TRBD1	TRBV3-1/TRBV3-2	TGTGCCAGCAGCCAAGATTCCACGGACAGGGGTGTCTACACCTTC	CASSQDSTDRGVYTF
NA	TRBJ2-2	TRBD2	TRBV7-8	TGTGCCAGCAGCTTAGCTCGGCGGGGGAGGAACACCGGGGAGCTGTTTTTT	CASSLARRGRNTGELFF
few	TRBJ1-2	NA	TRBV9	TGTGCCAGCAGCGCCCGGGACACCGGCTTACATGGCTACACCTTC	CASSARDTGLHGYTF
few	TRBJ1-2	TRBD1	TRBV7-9	TGTGCCAGCAGCCCCGGGACAGAGAATAACTATGGCTACACCTTC	CASSPGTENNYGYTF
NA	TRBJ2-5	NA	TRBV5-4	TGTGCCAGCAGCTTGGCCTTAATGGGGGGCGGAGAGACCCAGTACTTC	CASSLALMGGGETQYF
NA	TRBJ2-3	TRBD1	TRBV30	TGTGCCTGGGCCGGGACAGGGTCGACAGATACGCAGTATTTT	CAWAGTGSTDTQYF
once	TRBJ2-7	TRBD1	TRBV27	TGTGCCAGCTGGACAGGGGGTCGCGAGCAGTACTTC	CASWTGGREQYF
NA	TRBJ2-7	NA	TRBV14	TGTGCCAGCAGTCAGACACTGGCTGTCGAGCAGTACTTC	CASSQTLAVEQYF
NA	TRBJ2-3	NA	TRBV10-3	TGTGCCATCAGTGGGCGGTCAGCGGGCGCCGGCACAGATACGCAGTATTTT	CAISGRSAGAGTDTQYF
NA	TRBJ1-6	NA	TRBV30	TGTGCCTGGGGCCGGGAGTATAATTCACCCCTCCACTTT	CAWGREYNSPLHF
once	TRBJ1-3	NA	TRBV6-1	TGTGCCAGCGGTGAGTTCGCCCCATCTGGAAACACCATATATTTT	CASGEFAPSGNTIYF
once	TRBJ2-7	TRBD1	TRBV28	TGTGCCAGCAGAAACGGACAGGGGGCGACCTACGAGCAGTACTTC	CASRNGQGATYEQYF
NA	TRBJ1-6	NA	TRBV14	TGTGCCAGCAGCCAAAGAAGGGGACATTCACCCCTCCACTTT	CASSQRRGHSPLHF
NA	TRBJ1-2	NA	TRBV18	TGTGCCAGCTCACCGCCCTCCGGGGGGGGCGGCGGCTACACCTTC	CASSPPSGGGGGYTF
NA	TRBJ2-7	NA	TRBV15	TGTGCCACCAGCAGAGATGAAGGATACGAGCAATACTTC	CATSRDEGYEQYF
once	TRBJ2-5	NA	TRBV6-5	TGTGCCAGCAGTCCCCCGACAGGCTTCGGAGAGACCCAGTACTTC	CASSPPTGFGETQYF
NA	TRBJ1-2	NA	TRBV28	TGTGCCAGCAGTTTATCCTGGATTTCCTATGGCTACACCTTC	CASSLSWISYGYTF
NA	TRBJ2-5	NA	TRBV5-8	TGTGCCAGCAGCACTCTGGAGGGGCCGGGGACCCAGTACTTC	CASSTLEGPGTQYF
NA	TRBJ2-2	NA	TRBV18	TGTGCCAGCTCACCTCAGACAGTTAGCCGGGAGCTGTTTTTT	CASSPQTVSRELFF
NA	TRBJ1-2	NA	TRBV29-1	TGCAGCGTTGATTTGCGGACGGGGGTAGGCTACACCTTC	CSVDLRTGVGYTF
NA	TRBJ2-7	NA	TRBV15	TGTGCCACCAGCAGGGACTACAGGGAGACCTACGAGCAGTACTTC	CATSRDYRETYEQYF
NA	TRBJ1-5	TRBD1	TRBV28	TGTGCCAGCAGTCCCCGGACAGGGGTGGATCAGCCCCAGCATTTT	CASSPRTGVDQPQHF
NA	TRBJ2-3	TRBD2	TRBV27	TGTGCCAGCAGATACAGCGGGGGGGCAGATACGCAGTATTTT	CASRYSGGADTQYF
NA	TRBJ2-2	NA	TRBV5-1	TGCGCCAGCAGCTCGGGGTCTGAAACCGGGGAGCTGTTTTTT	CASSSGSETGELFF